The entry below gives a single TCR beta chain sequence along with its context. Its antigen is still unknown. 13 Jbeta primers and 60 Vbeta primers were used for the PCR. Sequencing used immunoSEQ multiplex PCR; TCRdb keeps in-frame clones, though not all of them. The repertoire holds approximately 110,000 clones, with 15% as singletons. Germline-derived CDR1 and CDR2 are LNHNV and YYDKDF (reference sequence). This CDR3 has 16 amino acids. The V end lost 5 bases, the J end lost 6 bases, and 21 bases lay between the germline ends. This entry comes from a study of cytomegalovirus exposure and HLA in healthy donors. Study findings and constraints: There were reportedly fewer N-insertions in an Asian-associated ancestry cluster than the approximately 640-donor mean, in a later analysis. The study listed 150 to 200 cytomegalovirus-associated TCR beta chains.

The chain uses TRBV15 and TRBJ2-3, with a weak D call TRBD1 (6 bases). The sequenced material came from PBMCs. The sequence derives from a woman aged 18-35 years in good health and CMV-seronegative. The chain's CDR3 is CATSREQGSPSDTQYF. As DNA, the CDR3 is TGTGCCACCAGCCGGGAACAGGGTTCGCCGTCCGATACGCAGTATTTT.